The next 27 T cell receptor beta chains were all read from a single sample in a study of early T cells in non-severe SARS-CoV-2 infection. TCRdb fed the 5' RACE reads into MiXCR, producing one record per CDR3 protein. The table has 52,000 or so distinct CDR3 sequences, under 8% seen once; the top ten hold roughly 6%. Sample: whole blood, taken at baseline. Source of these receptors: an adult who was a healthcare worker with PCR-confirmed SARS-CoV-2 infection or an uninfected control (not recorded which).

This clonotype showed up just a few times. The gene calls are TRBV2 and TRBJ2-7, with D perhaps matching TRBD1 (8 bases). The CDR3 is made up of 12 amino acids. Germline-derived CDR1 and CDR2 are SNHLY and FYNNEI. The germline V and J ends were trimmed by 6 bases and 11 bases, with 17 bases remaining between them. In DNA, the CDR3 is TGTGCCAGCAGCGAATACAGGGGGAGGGAGTACTTC. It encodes CASSEYRGREYF.

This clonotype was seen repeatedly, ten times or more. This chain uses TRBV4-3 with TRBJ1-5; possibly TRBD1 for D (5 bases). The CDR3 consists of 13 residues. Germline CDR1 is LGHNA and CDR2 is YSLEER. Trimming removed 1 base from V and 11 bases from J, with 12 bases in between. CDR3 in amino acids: CASSQGQGLAQHF. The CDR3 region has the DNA TGCGCCAGCAGCCAAGGCCAGGGTTTGGCCCAGCATTTT.

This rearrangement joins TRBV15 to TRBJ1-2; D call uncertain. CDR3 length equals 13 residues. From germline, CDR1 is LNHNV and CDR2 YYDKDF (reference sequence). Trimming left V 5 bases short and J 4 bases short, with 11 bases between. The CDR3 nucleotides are TGTGCCACCAGCTTAGAGGCCGCCTATGGCTACACCTTC. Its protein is CATSLEAAYGYTF.

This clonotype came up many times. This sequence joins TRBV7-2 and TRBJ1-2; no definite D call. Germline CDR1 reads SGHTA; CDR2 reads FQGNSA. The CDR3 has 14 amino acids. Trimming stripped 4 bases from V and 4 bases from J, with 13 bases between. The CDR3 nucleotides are TGTGCCAGCAGCTCCCCGACCCGAGCCTATGGCTACACCTTC. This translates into CASSSPTRAYGYTF.

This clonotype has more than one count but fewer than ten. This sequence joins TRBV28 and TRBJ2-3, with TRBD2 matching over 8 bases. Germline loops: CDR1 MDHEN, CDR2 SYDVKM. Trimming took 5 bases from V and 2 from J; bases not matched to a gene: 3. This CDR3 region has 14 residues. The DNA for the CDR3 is TGTGCCAGCAGTACTAGCGGTTACACAGATACGCAGTATTTT. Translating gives CASSTSGYTDTQYF.

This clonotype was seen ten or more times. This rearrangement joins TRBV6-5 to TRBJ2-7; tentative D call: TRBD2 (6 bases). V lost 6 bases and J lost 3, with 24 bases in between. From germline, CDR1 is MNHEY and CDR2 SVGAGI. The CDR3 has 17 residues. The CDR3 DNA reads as TGTGCCAGCAGGTTCCTCTTCGGGGGAGCGCAGGACTACGAGCAGTACTTC. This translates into CASRFLFGGAQDYEQYF.

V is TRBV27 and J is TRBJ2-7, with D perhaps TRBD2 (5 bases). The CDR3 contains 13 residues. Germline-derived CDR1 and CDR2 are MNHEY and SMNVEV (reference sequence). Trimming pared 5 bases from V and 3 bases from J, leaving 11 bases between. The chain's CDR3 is CASSPLGDYEQYF. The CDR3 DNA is TGTGCCAGCAGTCCCCTCGGGGACTACGAGCAGTACTTC.

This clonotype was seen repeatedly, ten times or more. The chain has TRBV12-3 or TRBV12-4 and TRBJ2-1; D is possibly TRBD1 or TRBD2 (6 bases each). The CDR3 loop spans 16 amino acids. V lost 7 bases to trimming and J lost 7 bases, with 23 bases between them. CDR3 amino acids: CASNPRNGGYGNEQFF. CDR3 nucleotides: TGTGCCAGCAACCCTAGGAACGGGGGCTACGGGAATGAGCAGTTCTTC.

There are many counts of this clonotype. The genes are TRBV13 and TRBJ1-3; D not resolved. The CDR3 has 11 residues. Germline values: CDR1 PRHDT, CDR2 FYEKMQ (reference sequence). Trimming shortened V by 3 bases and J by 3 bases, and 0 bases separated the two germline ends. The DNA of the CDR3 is TGTGCCAGCAGCTTTGGAAACACCATATATTTT. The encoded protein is CASSFGNTIYF.

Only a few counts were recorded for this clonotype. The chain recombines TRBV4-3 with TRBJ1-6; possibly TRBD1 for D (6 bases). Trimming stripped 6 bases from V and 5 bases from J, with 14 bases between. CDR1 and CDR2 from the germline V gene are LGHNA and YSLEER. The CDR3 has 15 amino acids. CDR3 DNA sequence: TGCGCCAGCAGGCGATACAGGGCGGATAATTCACCCCTCCACTTT. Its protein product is CASRRYRADNSPLHF.

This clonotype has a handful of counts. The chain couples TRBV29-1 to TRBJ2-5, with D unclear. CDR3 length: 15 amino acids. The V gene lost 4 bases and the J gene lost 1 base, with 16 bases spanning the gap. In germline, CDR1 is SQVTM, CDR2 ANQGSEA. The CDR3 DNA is TGCAGCGTTGTCGGCTTATACTACCTCCAAGAGACCCAGTACTTC. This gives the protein CSVVGLYYLQETQYF.

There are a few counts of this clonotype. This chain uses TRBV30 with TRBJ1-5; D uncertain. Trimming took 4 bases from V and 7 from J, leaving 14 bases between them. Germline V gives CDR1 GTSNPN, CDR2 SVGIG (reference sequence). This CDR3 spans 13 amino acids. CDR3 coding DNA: TGTGCCTGGAACGGCCGACCAGGCCAGCCCCAGCATTTT. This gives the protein CAWNGRPGQPQHF.

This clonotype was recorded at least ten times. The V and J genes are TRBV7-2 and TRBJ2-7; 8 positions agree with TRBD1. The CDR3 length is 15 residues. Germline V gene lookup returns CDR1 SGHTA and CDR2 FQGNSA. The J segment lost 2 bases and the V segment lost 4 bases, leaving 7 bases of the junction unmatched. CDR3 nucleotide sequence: TGTGCCAGCAGCTACCGGGACAGGAGCCCCTACGAGCAGTACTTC. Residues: CASSYRDRSPYEQYF.

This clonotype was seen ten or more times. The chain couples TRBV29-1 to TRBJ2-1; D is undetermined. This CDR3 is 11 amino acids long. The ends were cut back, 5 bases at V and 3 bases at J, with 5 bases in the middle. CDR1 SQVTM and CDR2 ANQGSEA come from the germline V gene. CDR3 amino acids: CSVSNYNEQFF. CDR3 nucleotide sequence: TGCAGCGTTTCTAACTACAATGAGCAGTTCTTC.

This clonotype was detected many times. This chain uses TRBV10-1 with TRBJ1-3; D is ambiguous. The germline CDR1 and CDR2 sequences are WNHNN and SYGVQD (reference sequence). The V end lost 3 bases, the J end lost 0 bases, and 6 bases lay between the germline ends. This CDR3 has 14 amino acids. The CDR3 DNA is TGCGCCAGCAGTGACCGGGGCTCTGGAAACACCATATATTTT. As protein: CASSDRGSGNTIYF.

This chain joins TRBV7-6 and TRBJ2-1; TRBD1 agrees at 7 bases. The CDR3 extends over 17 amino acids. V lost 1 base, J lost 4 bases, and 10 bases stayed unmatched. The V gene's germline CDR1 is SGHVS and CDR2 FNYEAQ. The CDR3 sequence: CASSLGRETGLYNEQFF. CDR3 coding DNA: TGTGCCAGCAGCTTAGGCCGTGAGACAGGGCTGTACAATGAGCAGTTCTTC.

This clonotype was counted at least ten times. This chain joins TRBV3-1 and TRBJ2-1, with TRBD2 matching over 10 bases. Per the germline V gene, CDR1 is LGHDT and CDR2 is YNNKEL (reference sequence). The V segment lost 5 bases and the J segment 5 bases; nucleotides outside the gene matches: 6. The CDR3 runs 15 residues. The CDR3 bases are TGTGCCAGCAGCTCTCGACTAGCGGGCGACAATGAGCAGTTCTTC. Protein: CASSSRLAGDNEQFF.

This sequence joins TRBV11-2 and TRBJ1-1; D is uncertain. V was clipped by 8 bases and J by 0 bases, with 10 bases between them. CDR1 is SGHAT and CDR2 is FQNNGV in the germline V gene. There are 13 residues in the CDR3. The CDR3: CASQQHMNTEAFF. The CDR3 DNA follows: TGTGCCAGCCAACAGCACATGAACACTGAAGCTTTCTTT.

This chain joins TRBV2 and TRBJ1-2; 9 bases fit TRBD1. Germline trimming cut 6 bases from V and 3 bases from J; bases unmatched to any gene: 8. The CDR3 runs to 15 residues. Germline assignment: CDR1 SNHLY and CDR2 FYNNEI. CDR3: CASREWDREHYGYTF. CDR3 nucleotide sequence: TGTGCCAGCAGAGAATGGGACAGGGAACACTATGGCTACACCTTC. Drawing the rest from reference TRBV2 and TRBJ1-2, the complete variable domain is EPEVTQTPSHQVTQMGQEVILRCVPISNHLYFYWYRQILGQKVEFLVSFYNNEISEKSEIFDDQFSVERPDGSNFTLKIRSTKLEDSAMYFCASREWDREHYGYTFGSGTRLTVV.

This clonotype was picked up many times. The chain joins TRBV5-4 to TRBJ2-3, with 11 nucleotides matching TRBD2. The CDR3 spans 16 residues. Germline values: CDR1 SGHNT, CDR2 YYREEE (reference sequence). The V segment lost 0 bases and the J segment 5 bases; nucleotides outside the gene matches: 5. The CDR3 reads CASSLVSGGAGDTQYF. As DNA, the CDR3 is TGTGCCAGCAGCTTGGTTAGCGGGGGGGCAGGAGATACGCAGTATTTT.

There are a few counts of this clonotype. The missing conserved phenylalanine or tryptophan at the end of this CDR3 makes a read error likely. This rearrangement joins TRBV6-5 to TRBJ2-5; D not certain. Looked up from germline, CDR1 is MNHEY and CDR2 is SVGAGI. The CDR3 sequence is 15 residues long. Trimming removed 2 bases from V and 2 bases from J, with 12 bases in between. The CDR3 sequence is CASSYSPNGQETQYS. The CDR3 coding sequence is TGTGCCAGCAGTTACAGTCCGAACGGGCAAGAGACCCAGTACTCC.

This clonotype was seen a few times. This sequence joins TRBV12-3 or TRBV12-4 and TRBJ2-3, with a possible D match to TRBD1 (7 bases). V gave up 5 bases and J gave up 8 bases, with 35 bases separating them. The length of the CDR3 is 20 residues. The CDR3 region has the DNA TGTGCCAGCAGTGGCCGGGGGACAGAGGCCTCCCGTCGAGAAGATGGTACGCAGTATTTT. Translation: CASSGRGTEASRREDGTQYF.

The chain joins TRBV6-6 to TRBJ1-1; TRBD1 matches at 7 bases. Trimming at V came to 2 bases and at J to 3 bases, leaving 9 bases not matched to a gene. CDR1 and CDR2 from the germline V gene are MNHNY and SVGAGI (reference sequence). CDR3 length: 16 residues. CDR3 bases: TGTGCCAGCAGTTACGGCCAGGGGGTAAGGGACACTGAAGCTTTCTTT. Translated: CASSYGQGVRDTEAFF.

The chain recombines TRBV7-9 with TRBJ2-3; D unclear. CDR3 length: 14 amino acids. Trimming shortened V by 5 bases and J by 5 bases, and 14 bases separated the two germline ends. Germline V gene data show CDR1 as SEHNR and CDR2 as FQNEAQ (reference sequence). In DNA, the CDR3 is TGTGCCAGCAGCCCCCCCATTGCTGGAGATACGCAGTATTTT. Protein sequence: CASSPPIAGDTQYF.

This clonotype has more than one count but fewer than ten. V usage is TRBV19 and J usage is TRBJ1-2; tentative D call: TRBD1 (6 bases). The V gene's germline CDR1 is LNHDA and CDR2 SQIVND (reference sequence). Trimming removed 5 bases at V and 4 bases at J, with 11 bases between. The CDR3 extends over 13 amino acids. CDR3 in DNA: TGTGCCAGTAGTTCGACAGGCCGCTATGGCTACACCTTC. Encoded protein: CASSSTGRYGYTF. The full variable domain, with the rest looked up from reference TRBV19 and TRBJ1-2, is DGGITQSPKYLFRKEGQNVTLSCEQNLNHDAMYWYRQDPGQGLRLIYYSQIVNDFQKGDIAEGYSVSREKKESFPLTVTSAQKNPTAFYLCASSSTGRYGYTFGSGTRLTVV.

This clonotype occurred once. CDR3 DNA sequence: TGTGCCAGCACCCGGAGGGGACTAGCTAACACCGGGGAGCTGTTTTTT. Protein product: CASTRRGLANTGELFF. The chain employs TRBV12-3 or TRBV12-4 and TRBJ2-2; TRBD2 aligns across 9 bases. The CDR3 is 16 amino acids. After removal of 7 bases from V and 2 bases from J, the junction contained 8 bases not matched to a gene.

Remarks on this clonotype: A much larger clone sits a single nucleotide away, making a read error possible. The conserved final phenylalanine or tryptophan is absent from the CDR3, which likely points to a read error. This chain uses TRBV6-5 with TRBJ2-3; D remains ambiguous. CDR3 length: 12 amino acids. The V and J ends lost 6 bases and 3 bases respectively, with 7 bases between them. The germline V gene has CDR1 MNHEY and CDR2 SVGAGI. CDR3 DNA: TGTGCCAGCAGCCCTGGGACAGATACGCAGTATTCT. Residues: CASSPGTDTQYS.